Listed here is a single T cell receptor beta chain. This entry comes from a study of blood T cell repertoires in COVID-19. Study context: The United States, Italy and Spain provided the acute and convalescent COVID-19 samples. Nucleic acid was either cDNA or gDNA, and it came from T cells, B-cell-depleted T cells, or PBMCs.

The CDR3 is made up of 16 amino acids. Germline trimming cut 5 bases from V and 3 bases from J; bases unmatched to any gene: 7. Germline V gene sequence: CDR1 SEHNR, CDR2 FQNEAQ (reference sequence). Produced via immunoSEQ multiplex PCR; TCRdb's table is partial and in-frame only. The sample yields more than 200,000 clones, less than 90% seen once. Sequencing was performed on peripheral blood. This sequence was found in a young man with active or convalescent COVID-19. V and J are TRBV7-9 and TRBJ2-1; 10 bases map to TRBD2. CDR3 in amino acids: CASSPLAGRDYNEQFF. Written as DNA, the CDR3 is TGTGCCAGCAGCCCACTAGCGGGGAGAGACTACAATGAGCAGTTCTTC.